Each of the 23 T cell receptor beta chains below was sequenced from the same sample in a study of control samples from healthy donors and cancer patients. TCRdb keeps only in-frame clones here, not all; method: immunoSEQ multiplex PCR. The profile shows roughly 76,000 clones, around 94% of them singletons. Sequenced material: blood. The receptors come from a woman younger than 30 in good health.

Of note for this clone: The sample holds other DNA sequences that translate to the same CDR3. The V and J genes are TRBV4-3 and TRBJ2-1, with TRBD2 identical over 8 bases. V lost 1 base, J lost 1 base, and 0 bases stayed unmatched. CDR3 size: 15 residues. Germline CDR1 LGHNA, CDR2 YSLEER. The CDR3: CASSQAGGSYNEQFF. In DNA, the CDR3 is TGCGCCAGCAGCCAAGCGGGAGGGTCCTACAATGAGCAGTTCTTC.

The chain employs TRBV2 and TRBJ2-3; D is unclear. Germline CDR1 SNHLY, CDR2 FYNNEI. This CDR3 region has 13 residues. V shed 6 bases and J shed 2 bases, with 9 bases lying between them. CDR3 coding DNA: TGTGCCAGCAGGGCAGAGATCACAGATACGCAGTATTTT. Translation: CASRAEITDTQYF.

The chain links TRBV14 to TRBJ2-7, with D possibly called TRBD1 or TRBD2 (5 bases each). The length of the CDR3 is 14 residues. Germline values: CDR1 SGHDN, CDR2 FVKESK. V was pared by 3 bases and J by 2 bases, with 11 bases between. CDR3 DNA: TGTGCCAGCAGCCACTCGGGACGCCCCTACGAGCAGTACTTC. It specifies CASSHSGRPYEQYF.

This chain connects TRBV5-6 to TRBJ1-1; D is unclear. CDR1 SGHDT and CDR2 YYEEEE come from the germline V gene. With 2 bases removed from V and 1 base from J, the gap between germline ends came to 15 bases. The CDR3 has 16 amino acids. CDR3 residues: CASSLPVRERNTEAFF. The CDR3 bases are TGTGCCAGCAGCTTACCCGTGAGGGAGAGGAACACTGAAGCTTTCTTT.

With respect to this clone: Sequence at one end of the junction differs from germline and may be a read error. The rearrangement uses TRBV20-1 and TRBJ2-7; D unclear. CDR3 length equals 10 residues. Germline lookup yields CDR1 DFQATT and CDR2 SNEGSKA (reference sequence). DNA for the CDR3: TGCAGTGCGAGAGAATACGAGCAGTACTTC. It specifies CSAREYEQYF.

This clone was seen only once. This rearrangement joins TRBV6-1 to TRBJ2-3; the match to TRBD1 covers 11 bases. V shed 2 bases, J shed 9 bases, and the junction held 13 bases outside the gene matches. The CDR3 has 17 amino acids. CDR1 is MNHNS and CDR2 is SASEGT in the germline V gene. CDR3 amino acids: CASSEQAGQGARRTQYF. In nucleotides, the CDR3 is TGTGCCAGCAGTGAACAGGCCGGACAGGGGGCGCGGAGAACGCAGTATTTT.

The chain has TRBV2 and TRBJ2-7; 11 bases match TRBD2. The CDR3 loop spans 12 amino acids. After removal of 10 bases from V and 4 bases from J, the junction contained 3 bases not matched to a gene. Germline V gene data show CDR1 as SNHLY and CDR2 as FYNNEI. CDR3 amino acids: CATGTSGYEQYF. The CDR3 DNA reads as TGTGCCACCGGGACTAGCGGATACGAGCAGTACTTC.

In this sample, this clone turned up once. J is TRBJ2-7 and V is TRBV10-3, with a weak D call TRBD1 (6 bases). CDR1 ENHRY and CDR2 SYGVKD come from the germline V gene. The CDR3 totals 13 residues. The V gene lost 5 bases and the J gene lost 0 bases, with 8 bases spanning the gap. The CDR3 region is CAISTGSSYEQYF. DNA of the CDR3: TGTGCCATCAGTACAGGGAGCTCCTACGAGCAGTACTTC.

The CDR3: CASSLAYNSPLHF. The CDR3, as DNA: TGTGCCAGCAGCTTGGCCTATAATTCACCCCTCCACTTT. This sequence joins TRBV7-2 and TRBJ1-6; D gene ambiguous. Trimming pared 3 bases from V and 2 bases from J, leaving 2 bases between. The CDR3 spans 13 residues. From germline, CDR1 is SGHTA and CDR2 FQGNSA.

CDR3 loop: CASSIAEGDEQFF. The CDR3 coding sequence is TGTGCCAGTAGTATAGCCGAGGGGGATGAGCAGTTCTTC. The V gene is TRBV19, the J gene TRBJ2-1; D possibly corresponds to TRBD1 (6 bases). The CDR3 is made up of 13 amino acids. Germline V gene lookup returns CDR1 LNHDA and CDR2 SQIVND (reference sequence). V shed 1 base and J shed 8 bases, with 9 bases lying between them.

CDR3 amino acids: CASSHESGTVLGYTF. CDR3 sequence (DNA): TGCGCCAGCAGCCATGAATCCGGGACAGTTTTGGGCTACACCTTC. The chain uses TRBV4-1 and TRBJ1-2; 7 nucleotides agree with TRBD1. Germline values: CDR1 MGHRA, CDR2 YSYEKL. The CDR3 sequence is 15 residues long. The trim removed 3 bases at V and 8 bases at J, leaving 12 bases unmatched.

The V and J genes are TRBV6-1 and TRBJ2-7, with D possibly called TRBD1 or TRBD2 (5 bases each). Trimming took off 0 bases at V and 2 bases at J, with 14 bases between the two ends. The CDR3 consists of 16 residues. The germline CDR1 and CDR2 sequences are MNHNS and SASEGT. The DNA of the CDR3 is TGTGCCAGCAGTGAAGCGCGATCTCTGGGGGCCTACGAGCAGTACTTC. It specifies CASSEARSLGAYEQYF.

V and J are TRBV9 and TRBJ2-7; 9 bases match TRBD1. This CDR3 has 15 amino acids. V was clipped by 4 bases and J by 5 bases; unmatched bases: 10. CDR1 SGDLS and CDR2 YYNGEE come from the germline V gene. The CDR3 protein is CASSNAGTGFHEQYF. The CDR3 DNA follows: TGTGCCAGCAGCAATGCCGGGACAGGGTTCCACGAGCAGTACTTC.

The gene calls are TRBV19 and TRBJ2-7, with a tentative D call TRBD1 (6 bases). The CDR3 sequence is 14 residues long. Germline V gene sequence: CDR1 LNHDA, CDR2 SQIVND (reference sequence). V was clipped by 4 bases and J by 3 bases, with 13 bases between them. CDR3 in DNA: TGTGCCAGTAGTACCCACCGGGACATCTACGAGCAGTACTTC. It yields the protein CASSTHRDIYEQYF.

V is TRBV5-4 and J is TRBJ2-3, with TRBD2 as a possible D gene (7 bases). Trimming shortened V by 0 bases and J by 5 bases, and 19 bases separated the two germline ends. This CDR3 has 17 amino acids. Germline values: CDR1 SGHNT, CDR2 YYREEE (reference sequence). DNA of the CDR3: TGTGCCAGCAGCTTGGAGGTAGCGGGCGGGGGCCGAGATACGCAGTATTTT. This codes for CASSLEVAGGGRDTQYF.

CDR3 DNA sequence: TGTGCCAGCAGCCCGTCTACTGGGCAGTACTTC. This codes for CASSPSTGQYF. This chain joins TRBV11-2 and TRBJ2-7; D unresolved. The CDR3 sequence is 11 residues long. CDR1 is SGHAT, CDR2 FQNNGV, per germline. Between the trimmed V and J ends, which lost 5 bases and 9 bases, there was a span of 11 bases.

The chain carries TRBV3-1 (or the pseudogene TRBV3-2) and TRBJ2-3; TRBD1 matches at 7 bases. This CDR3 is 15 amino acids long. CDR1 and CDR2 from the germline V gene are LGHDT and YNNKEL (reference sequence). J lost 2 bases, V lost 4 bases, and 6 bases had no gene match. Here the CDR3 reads CASSRQGAPTDTQYF. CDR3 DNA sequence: TGTGCCAGCAGCCGACAGGGTGCTCCCACAGATACGCAGTATTTT.

The CDR3 DNA is TGCGCCAGCAGCTTGACGCAGGGGAGCTCCTACGAGCAGTACTTC. This sequence encodes CASSLTQGSSYEQYF. The chain employs TRBV5-1 and TRBJ2-7; D perhaps matches TRBD1 (6 bases). This CDR3 comprises 15 residues. V lost 1 base, J lost 0 bases, and 11 bases lay in between. Looked up from germline, CDR1 is SGHRS and CDR2 is YFSETQ.

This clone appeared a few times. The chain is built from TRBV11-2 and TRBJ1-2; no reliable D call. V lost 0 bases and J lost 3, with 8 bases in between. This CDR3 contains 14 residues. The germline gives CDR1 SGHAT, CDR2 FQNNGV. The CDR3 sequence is CASSLESNYYGYTF. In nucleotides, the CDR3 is TGTGCCAGCAGCTTAGAAAGCAATTACTATGGCTACACCTTC.

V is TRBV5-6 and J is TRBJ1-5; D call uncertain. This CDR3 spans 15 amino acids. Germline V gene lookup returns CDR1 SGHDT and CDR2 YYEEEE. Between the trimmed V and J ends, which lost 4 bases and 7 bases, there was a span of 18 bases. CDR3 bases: TGTGCCAGCAGCCCAAACGGGTGGCAGGTACAGCCCCAGCATTTT. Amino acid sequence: CASSPNGWQVQPQHF.

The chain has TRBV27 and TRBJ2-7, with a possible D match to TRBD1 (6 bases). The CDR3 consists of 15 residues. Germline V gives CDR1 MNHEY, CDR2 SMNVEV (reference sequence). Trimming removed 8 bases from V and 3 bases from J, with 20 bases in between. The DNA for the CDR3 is TGTGCCAGCTGGGGGCGGGCCCATAGTAACTACGAGCAGTACTTC. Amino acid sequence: CASWGRAHSNYEQYF.

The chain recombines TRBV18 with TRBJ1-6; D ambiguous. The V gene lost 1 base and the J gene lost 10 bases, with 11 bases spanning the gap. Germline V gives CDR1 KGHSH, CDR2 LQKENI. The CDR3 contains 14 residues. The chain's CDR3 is CASSPRLTGSPLHF. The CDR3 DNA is TGTGCCAGCTCACCACGCCTCACGGGGTCACCCCTCCACTTT.

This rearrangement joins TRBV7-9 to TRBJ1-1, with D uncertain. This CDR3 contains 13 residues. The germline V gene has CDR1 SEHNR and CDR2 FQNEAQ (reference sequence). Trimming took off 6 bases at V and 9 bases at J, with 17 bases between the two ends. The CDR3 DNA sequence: TGTGCCAGCAGTCAGGATTCGGGTGGTAAAGCTTTCTTT. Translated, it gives CASSQDSGGKAFF.